Reported below is one TCR beta chain. Its antigen is still unknown. The input lacks base qualities; no much larger clone sits a single base away. The sample comes from a study of blood T cells in healthy people across ages (dated by TCRdb to between 2015 and 2016). Background on the whole study: In model experiments, roughly one uniquely barcoded TCR beta cDNA molecule per two T cells was captured by template switching. Using the same blood draw, the study looked at two additional independent replicas of 1 million unique cDNA reads for two donors, one aged 18 to 30 and the other aged 80 or older. To avoid experimental bias, donors of different ages were spread randomly across the sequencing lanes. The study measured age-related changes in TCR beta repertoire diversity using deep sequencing normalized with unique cDNA molecular identifiers. The donors were divided into four age groups: young (average around 16 years), middle-aged (about 40), aged (approximately 59) and long-lived (about 84).

Overall results and qualifications from the work: Donor CMV infection status was unknown, potentially confounding age-related changes in expanded clonotypes. Observed TCR beta diversity per million T cells fell roughly linearly with age, and a significant reduction was already apparent by age roughly 40. The long-lived group showed more naive CD4+ T cells, fewer expanded clones and increased TCR diversity than the aged group, suggesting age selection. Estimates of total diversity based on one million sequenced T cells were regarded as lower bounds and as underestimates. Since profiling was done on bulk unsorted PBMCs, naive and antigen-experienced compartments could not be conclusively compared. A strong correlation was found between observed TCR beta diversity and the percentage of naive T cells measured by flow cytometry.

The receptor library was made with 5' RACE. Sequencing relied on an Illumina HiSeq 2500. The second PCR ran for about 6 to 12 cycles and used a J-beta primer mix along with a sample-barcoded 5' primer. A template-switch 5' adaptor carrying 12 random nucleotides introduced a unique molecular identifier onto each TCR beta cDNA molecule. At least 3 million CDR3-containing paired-end reads were obtained from each sample. First-strand cDNA was synthesized from all RNA with the Mint cDNA synthesis kit, primed by a TRBC-specific oligonucleotide. After uracil-DNA glycosylase treatment, a first 18-cycle PCR used universal primers M1SS and BC2_uni_R on all cDNA. On the study's bioinformatics: Each sample was normalized by randomly selecting 1 million high-quality reads, each carrying a distinct molecular identifier. Reads sharing molecular identifiers were discarded rather than binned into consensus sequences. MiTCR, run with a Q25 quality threshold and the strictest error-elimination algorithm, handled CDR3 identification, clonotype clustering and error correction. A nonparametric unseen species model with Euler transformation was used to estimate lower-bound total TCR beta diversity. The raw public reads went through TCRdb reprocessing: fastp at Q25, MiXCR clone calling, in-frame beta chains kept. Duplicate CDR3 protein sequences are folded into a single record with the most common DNA and genes. TCRdb's processing, not the authors', yielded these V and J calls. The sample contains 550,000 to 600,000 distinct CDR3 sequences, around 48% of them found a single time. The ten biggest clones cover around 24% of the sample.

The donors were 40 or so Caucasian individuals from Russia, aged roughly 6 to 95 years, who were systemically healthy. Each donor gave ten milliliters of peripheral blood, drawn into EDTA-treated Vacutainer tubes. Ficoll-Paque density-gradient centrifugation was used to isolate PBMCs, with at least 6.5 million obtained per sample. Total RNA was extracted from PBMCs with Trizol reagent, with at least 6 micrograms obtained per sample. Naive CD45RAhigh/CD27high T cell percentages were measured by flow cytometry on a PBMC aliquot from every donor. Via the germline V gene, CDR1 is KGHSH and CDR2 LQKENI. The cysteine opens and the phenylalanine closes a CDR3 of 13 amino acids. Of the read, only the CDR3 DNA is kept; its 39 bases are in frame from base 1. Between the V and J ends, shortened by 9 bases and 6 bases respectively, the junction contains 15 bases.

This TCR derives from a man at least 80 years old in good health. The chain couples TRBV18 to TRBJ2-1; the D gene is possibly TRBD1, with 7 bases matching. The sequenced material came from blood. CDR3 region: CASGRSGGNEQFF. The sequenced DNA: TGTGCCAGTGGGAGGTCAGGGGGCAATGAGCAGTTCTTC. Reference TRBV18 and TRBJ2-1 genes cover what lies past the CDR3, so the full variable domain is NAGVMQNPRHLVRRRGQEARLRCSPMKGHSHVYWYRQLPEEGLKFMVYLQKENIIDESGMPKERFSAEFPKEGPSILRIQQVVRGDSAAYFCASGRSGGNEQFFGPGTRLTVL.